The clone carrying this T cell receptor (beta chain) appeared many times. Its antigen is unidentified. TCRdb reassembled clones from the PCR reads with MiXCR. The table includes about 20,000 clones, 20% to 25% detected once. Each patient came to thyroid surgery without any prior treatment (of any kind). The data stem from a study of metastatic and nonmetastatic thyroid tumors. Study outcomes and limitations: Relative to benign nodules, malignant thyroid tumors were reportedly characterized by significantly elevated TCR beta diversity in blood and tumor.

The V and J ends lost 5 bases and 1 base respectively, with 9 bases between them. Germline loops: CDR1 SEHNR, CDR2 FQNEAQ (reference sequence). The CDR3 extends over 14 amino acids. The TCR sequence derives from a female donor with papillary thyroid cancer or a benign thyroid nodule (not recorded which). Some clones in this sample may be carry-over from other donors' samples. The chain recombines TRBV7-9 with TRBJ1-5, with no clear D. The sample taken for sequencing was tumor tissue. DNA of the CDR3: TGTGCCAGCAGCCCCGGGTTAAGCAATCAGCCCCAGCATTTT. Encoded protein: CASSPGLSNQPQHF. The whole variable domain, filled in from reference TRBV7-9 and TRBJ1-5, reads DTGVSQNPRHKITKRGQNVTFRCDPISEHNRLYWYRQTLGQGPEFLTYFQNEAQLEKSRLLSDRFSAERPKGSFSTLEIQRTEQGDSAMYLCASSPGLSNQPQHFGDGTRLSIL.